This TCR beta chain was obtained from a study of Tregs in tolerant kidney transplant recipients. TCRdb's copy holds only in-frame clones and misses some; the assay was immunoSEQ multiplex PCR. The table lists 85,000 to 90,000 clones, around nine tenths of them singletons. Germline lookup yields CDR1 MRHNA and CDR2 SNTAGT. The V gene end was trimmed by 2 bases and the J gene end by 7 bases; junction bases not matched to a gene: 2. The length of the CDR3 is 16 residues. This TCR came from a human donor in good health. Specimen: CD8+ T cells from blood. This chain uses TRBV6-4 with TRBJ2-1, with 16 bases identical to TRBD2. This chain's CDR3 is CASSDGTSGGENEQFF. CDR3 sequence (DNA): TGTGCCAGCAGTGACGGGACTAGCGGGGGGGAAAATGAGCAGTTCTTC.